The 23 T cell receptor beta chains below come from one sample, sequenced in a study of pediatric ulcerative colitis. One to two pinch biopsies were taken from the rectum during colonoscopy. Here immunoSEQ multiplex PCR was the method, and the copy in TCRdb shows in-frame clones only, minus some. Here the sample spans 18,000 or so clones, roughly 69% being singletons. The source material was gut tissue. The receptor set was obtained from a boy aged 5 to 17 with moderate ulcerative colitis.

The chain is built from TRBV27 and TRBJ2-2, with 9 bases lining up with TRBD2. Unmatched junction bases numbered 7, after V lost 11 bases and J lost 3 bases. This CDR3 is built from 14 residues. Germline values: CDR1 MNHEY, CDR2 SMNVEV (reference sequence). This chain's CDR3 is CALGPSGDTGELFF. The CDR3 bases are TGTGCCCTAGGTCCTAGCGGGGACACCGGGGAGCTGTTTTTT.

V is TRBV25-1 and J is TRBJ2-5; TRBD2 agrees at 12 bases. Germline V gives CDR1 MGHDK, CDR2 SYGVNS. V shed 4 bases and J 5 bases; nucleotides not matched to a gene: 8. The CDR3 totals 16 residues. The CDR3: CASSGTSGAPGETQYF. The CDR3 coding sequence is TGTGCCAGCAGTGGGACTAGCGGGGCCCCAGGGGAGACCCAGTACTTC.

This chain connects TRBV20-1 to TRBJ2-5, with no clear D. Germline V gene lookup returns CDR1 DFQATT and CDR2 SNEGSKA (reference sequence). CDR3 size: 10 residues. V gave up 6 bases and J gave up 2 bases, with 4 bases separating them. CDR3: CSAPQETQYF. CDR3 bases: TGCAGTGCACCACAAGAGACCCAGTACTTC.

This rearrangement joins TRBV2 to TRBJ1-2, with D perhaps TRBD1 (5 bases). The CDR3 covers 14 residues. Germline assignment: CDR1 SNHLY and CDR2 FYNNEI. V was shortened by 1 base and J by 5 bases, with 11 bases between the two germline ends. CDR3 amino acids: CASSEGGTVYGYTF. The CDR3 DNA sequence: TGTGCCAGCAGTGAAGGGGGGACTGTGTATGGCTACACCTTC.

This rearrangement joins TRBV4-1 to TRBJ1-2; TRBD1 is a possible D gene (5 bases). In germline, CDR1 is MGHRA, CDR2 YSYEKL. V dropped 2 bases and J dropped 3 bases, with 13 bases sitting between them. The CDR3 totals 15 residues. CDR3 in DNA: TGCGCCAGCAGCCAAACAGGTGCGGAGTACTATGGCTACACCTTC. Residues: CASSQTGAEYYGYTF.

This clone is labeled as large. The J gene is TRBJ1-5, the V gene TRBV6-6, with a tentative D call TRBD1 (6 bases). Germline assignment: CDR1 MNHNY and CDR2 SVGAGI (reference sequence). The CDR3 consists of 16 residues. The V end lost 5 bases, the J end lost 5 bases, and 19 bases lay between the germline ends. The DNA for the CDR3 is TGTGCCAGCAGTGGCGAGGGGGGCCTGGACGATCAGCCCCAGCATTTT. This translates into CASSGEGGLDDQPQHF.

This chain uses TRBV11-2 with TRBJ1-4; D remains unclear. The CDR3 is made up of 15 amino acids. Trimming took 4 bases from V and 5 from J, leaving 14 bases between them. Germline assignment: CDR1 SGHAT and CDR2 FQNNGV. In nucleotides, the CDR3 is TGTGCCAGCAGCTCCGTTGGCAGGAGAAATGAAAAACTGTTTTTT. The encoded protein is CASSSVGRRNEKLFF.

This chain joins TRBV9 and TRBJ1-1, with no clear D. The CDR3 covers 15 residues. Trimming removed 0 bases from V and 6 bases from J, with 15 bases in between. Germline CDR1 is SGDLS and CDR2 is YYNGEE. The CDR3 nucleotides read TGTGCCAGCAGCGTAGAACTCCGAGGAACGGCTGAAGCTTTCTTT. As protein: CASSVELRGTAEAFF.

The chain joins TRBV11-3 to TRBJ2-4; D is perhaps TRBD1 or TRBD2 (5 bases each). The germline V gene encodes CDR1 SGHNT and CDR2 YENEEA. The V end was cut by 6 bases, the J end by 1 base, with 13 bases between. The CDR3 loop spans 15 amino acids. As DNA, the CDR3 is TGTGCCAGCAGTCTTGGGGGTACGGCCAAAAACATTCAGTACTTC. The encoded protein is CASSLGGTAKNIQYF. Full variable domain (rest looked up from reference TRBV11-3 and TRBJ2-4): EAGVVQSPRYKIIEKKQPVAFWCNPISGHNTLYWYLQNLGQGPELLIRYENEEAVDDSQLPKDRFSAERLKGVDSTLKIQPAELGDSAVYLCASSLGGTAKNIQYFGAGTRLSVL.

This sequence joins TRBV6-1 and TRBJ2-5, with TRBD2 matching over 8 bases. After removal of 7 bases from V and 7 bases from J, the junction contained 11 bases not matched to a gene. The germline CDR1 and CDR2 sequences are MNHNS and SASEGT. The CDR3 covers 14 residues. The CDR3 reads CASTSGTRYGTQYF. The CDR3 region has the DNA TGTGCCAGCACCTCAGGGACTAGATACGGGACCCAGTACTTC.

This clone occurred a few times. The chain is built from TRBV5-4 and TRBJ1-6; no definite D call. CDR1 SGHNT and CDR2 YYREEE come from the germline V gene (reference sequence). The CDR3 has 16 amino acids. Trimming shortened V by 4 bases and J by 1 base, and 12 bases separated the two germline ends. The CDR3 reads CASSTKGGSYNSPLHF. CDR3 sequence (DNA): TGTGCCAGCAGCACGAAGGGAGGATCCTATAATTCACCCCTCCACTTT.

This clone was found once. The CDR3 bases are TGTGCTAGTGGTTCCACCCTCGGGACGGCAACGTCCGGCACTGAAGCTTTCTTT. This translates into CASGSTLGTATSGTEAFF. This chain connects TRBV12-5 to TRBJ1-1; a weak D match, TRBD1 (5 bases). CDR1 and CDR2 (germline): LGHNT, FRNRAP. The CDR3 runs to 18 residues. V gave up 4 bases and J gave up 4 bases, with 25 bases separating them. Supplemented by reference TRBV12-5 and TRBJ1-1, the full variable domain reads DARVTQTPRHKVTEMGQEVTMRCQPILGHNTVFWYRQTMMQGLELLAYFRNRAPLDDSGMPKDRFSAEMPDATLATLKIQPSEPRDSAVYFCASGSTLGTATSGTEAFFGQGTRLTVV.

The chain combines TRBV10-3 with TRBJ2-7; 11 bases match TRBD2. The CDR3 extends over 16 amino acids. The germline gives CDR1 ENHRY, CDR2 SYGVKD. After removal of 4 bases from V and 3 bases from J, the junction contained 8 bases not matched to a gene. CDR3 nucleotides: TGTGCCATCAGTGGGCCAATAGCGGGAGGGAGCTACGAGCAGTACTTC. It yields the protein CAISGPIAGGSYEQYF.

This sequence joins TRBV7-6 and TRBJ2-7, with TRBD1 as a possible D gene (6 bases). Deletions cut 1 base from V and 3 bases from J, with 13 bases between. The CDR3 sequence is 15 residues long. Per the germline V gene, CDR1 is SGHVS and CDR2 is FNYEAQ. The CDR3, as DNA: TGTGCCAGCAGCTTAGGGACCACAGGGAACTACGAGCAGTACTTC. Its translation is CASSLGTTGNYEQYF. Together with reference TRBV7-6 and TRBJ2-7, the CDR3 gives the full variable domain: GAGVSQSPRYKVTKRGQDVALRCDPISGHVSLYWYRQALGQGPEFLTYFNYEAQQDKSGLPNDRFSAERPEGSISTLTIQRTEQRDSAMYRCASSLGTTGNYEQYFGPGTRLTVT.

The chain employs TRBV5-6 and TRBJ1-1; D is ambiguous. Germline V gene sequence: CDR1 SGHDT, CDR2 YYEEEE. Trimming removed 6 bases at V and 1 base at J, with 16 bases between. This CDR3 has 15 amino acids. CDR3 DNA sequence: TGTGCCAGCATTACAGCCGATCGTAGGAACACTGAAGCTTTCTTT. It codes for CASITADRRNTEAFF.

The chain links TRBV21-1 to TRBJ1-1. TRBV21-1 is a recognized pseudogene. The CDR3 length is 16 residues. CDR3 DNA: TGTGCCAGCAGAGCGTCGGGAGGACCAATAAACACTGAAGCTTTCTTT. Amino acid sequence: CASRASGGPINTEAFF.

The chain links TRBV4-1 to TRBJ2-4, with TRBD1 matching over 11 bases. The germline V gene encodes CDR1 MGHRA and CDR2 YSYEKL. V lost 4 bases and J lost 8; bases outside the gene matches: 4. The CDR3 spans 14 residues. CDR3 DNA: TGCGCCAGCAGCCCGGGACAGGGGGTTTACATTCAGTACTTC. It yields the protein CASSPGQGVYIQYF.

This clone is a singleton in its sample. This chain joins TRBV7-2 and TRBJ2-7; D is unresolved. The length of the CDR3 is 12 residues. Trimming left V 3 bases short and J 0 bases short, with 3 bases between. CDR1 is SGHTA, CDR2 FQGNSA, per germline. The CDR3 sequence is CASSFDSYEQYF. The CDR3 nucleotides are TGTGCCAGCAGCTTCGACTCCTACGAGCAGTACTTC.

The chain couples TRBV7-2 to TRBJ1-1, with D possibly TRBD1 on 5 matching bases. The CDR3 is 15 residues long. V was cut by 4 bases and J by 1 base, with 13 bases left in between. The germline gives CDR1 SGHTA, CDR2 FQGNSA. CDR3 bases: TGTGCCAGCAGCTCCCACCCCGGACAGAACACTGAAGCTTTCTTT. This codes for CASSSHPGQNTEAFF.

The chain uses TRBV11-3 and TRBJ2-7; D possibly corresponds to TRBD1 (5 bases). Trimming cost V 5 bases and J 5 bases, with 13 bases left between them. This CDR3 contains 13 residues. The germline V gene has CDR1 SGHNT and CDR2 YENEEA. CDR3 loop: CASSLQGVDEQYF. The CDR3 nucleotides read TGTGCCAGCAGCCTCCAGGGTGTGGACGAGCAGTACTTC.

The CDR3 reads CASSLLAGVGNTIYF. For the CDR3, the DNA is TGTGCCAGCAGCTTACTGGCAGGGGTAGGAAACACCATATATTTT. The chain recombines TRBV7-3 with TRBJ1-3, with D perhaps matching TRBD1 (6 bases). CDR1 and CDR2 from the germline V gene are SGHTA and FQGTGA. V shed 2 bases and J shed 4 bases, with 12 bases lying between them. This CDR3 has 15 residues. The complete variable domain, with remaining parts taken from reference TRBV7-3 and TRBJ1-3, reads GAGVSQTPSNKVTEKGKYVELRCDPISGHTALYWYRQSLGQGPEFLIYFQGTGAADDSGLPNDRFFAVRPEGSVSTLKIQRTERGDSAVYLCASSLLAGVGNTIYFGEGSWLTVV.

The chain carries TRBV7-9 and TRBJ2-2, with TRBD1 as a possible D gene (7 bases). This CDR3 spans 16 amino acids. With 5 bases removed from V and 5 bases from J, the gap between germline ends came to 18 bases. Per the germline V gene, CDR1 is SEHNR and CDR2 is FQNEAQ (reference sequence). Here the CDR3 reads CASSQRRDSGTGELFF. The CDR3 nucleotides are TGTGCCAGCAGCCAAAGGAGGGACAGCGGAACCGGGGAGCTGTTTTTT.

The chain is built from TRBV11-2 and TRBJ2-1; 8 nucleotides match TRBD1. This CDR3 region has 15 residues. The germline CDR1 and CDR2 sequences are SGHAT and FQNNGV. V was clipped by 3 bases and J by 5 bases; unmatched bases: 6. CDR3 region: CASSFRTGKDNEQFF. CDR3 sequence (DNA): TGTGCCAGCAGCTTCCGGACAGGGAAGGACAATGAGCAGTTCTTC.